The 18 T cell receptor beta chains below were found in one sample sequenced in a study of shared clonotypes between healthy human individuals. Repertoires were generated with immunoSEQ multiplex PCR, while TCRdb's copy carries only in-frame clones and drops some. The sample has millions of clones, 85% to 95% seen once. Material for sequencing was naive CD4+ T cells from PBMCs. Subset described: CD45RA+ positively selected. These receptors all stem from a man between 18 and 29 years old in good health. Some clones in this sample may be carry-over from other donors' samples.

This chain uses TRBV28 with TRBJ2-4; D is unclear. Germline V gene lookup returns CDR1 MDHEN and CDR2 SYDVKM. CDR3 size: 13 residues. V was clipped by 5 bases and J by 1 base, with 6 bases between them. This CDR3 is CASSLMAKNIQYF. CDR3 DNA sequence: TGTGCCAGCAGTCTAATGGCCAAAAACATTCAGTACTTC.

This chain uses TRBV19 with TRBJ2-7, with 10 bases that match TRBD1. In germline, CDR1 is LNHDA, CDR2 SQIVND (reference sequence). V gave up 9 bases and J gave up 6 bases; unmatched junction bases: 11. The CDR3 totals 14 residues. The CDR3 sequence: CASRKTGGGGEQYF. The CDR3 bases are TGTGCCAGCCGAAAGACAGGGGGCGGGGGCGAGCAGTACTTC.

The chain links TRBV2 to TRBJ2-3, with D uncertain. Trimming shortened V by 6 bases and J by 1 base, and 11 bases separated the two germline ends. Germline CDR1 and CDR2: SNHLY and FYNNEI. CDR3 length equals 14 residues. DNA for the CDR3: TGTGCCAGCAGAGGGCAGACGGGCACAGATACGCAGTATTTT. It yields the protein CASRGQTGTDTQYF.

The gene calls are TRBV6-1 and TRBJ1-1; D is possibly TRBD1 (5 bases). Germline lookup yields CDR1 MNHNS and CDR2 SASEGT. Trimming pared 10 bases from V and 1 base from J, leaving 13 bases between. The CDR3 has 13 amino acids. This chain's CDR3 is CATYTTENTEAFF. The CDR3 coding sequence is TGTGCCACCTATACGACAGAGAACACTGAAGCTTTCTTT.

The chain employs TRBV28 and TRBJ2-7, with 7 bases aligning to TRBD2. CDR1 is MDHEN, CDR2 SYDVKM, per germline. V was clipped by 0 bases and J by 3 bases; unmatched bases: 8. The CDR3 extends over 16 amino acids. The CDR3 here is CASSLWGRGRGYEQYF. The CDR3, as DNA: TGTGCCAGCAGTTTATGGGGGAGGGGAAGAGGCTACGAGCAGTACTTC.

This sequence joins TRBV15 and TRBJ2-1; no firm D call. Trimming stripped 7 bases from V and 4 bases from J, with 17 bases between. Germline loops: CDR1 LNHNV, CDR2 YYDKDF (reference sequence). The CDR3 is 15 residues long. DNA of the CDR3: TGTGCCACCACCCATCGGGCTCGACAATACAATGAGCAGTTCTTC. This codes for CATTHRARQYNEQFF.

This clone was seen a few times. The chain is built from TRBV29-1 and TRBJ2-5; maybe TRBD1 (5 bases). CDR3 size: 12 residues. Trimming stripped 3 bases from V and 2 bases from J, with 7 bases between. CDR1 and CDR2 (germline): SQVTM, ANQGSEA. As DNA, the CDR3 is TGCAGCGTTGATAGACAGCAAGAGACCCAGTACTTC. Translated: CSVDRQQETQYF.

Regarding this clone: Distinct nucleotide sequences in the sample also encode this CDR3. The chain carries TRBV27 and TRBJ2-7; D uncertain. The CDR3 is made up of 16 amino acids. V shed 0 bases and J shed 0 bases, with 12 bases lying between them. Per the germline V gene, CDR1 is MNHEY and CDR2 is SMNVEV (reference sequence). The CDR3 region has the DNA TGTGCCAGCAGTTTATCAGCGACTCTGAGCTCCTACGAGCAGTACTTC. This translates into CASSLSATLSSYEQYF.

The chain uses TRBV29-1 and TRBJ2-5; D is uncertain. Germline loops: CDR1 SQVTM, CDR2 ANQGSEA. CDR3 length equals 11 residues. Between the trimmed V and J ends, which lost 2 bases and 5 bases, there was a span of 6 bases. The CDR3 region has the DNA TGCAGCGTTGAAAGGCGGGAGACCCAGTACTTC. As protein: CSVERRETQYF.

The J gene is TRBJ1-2, the V gene TRBV6-5; no reliable D call. Trimming pared 6 bases from V and 5 bases from J, leaving 13 bases between. Germline CDR1 reads MNHEY; CDR2 reads SVGAGI. The CDR3 spans 13 residues. The CDR3 coding sequence is TGTGCCAGCAGCCCCGCCCTAGAATATGGCTACACCTTC. Protein product: CASSPALEYGYTF.

This chain links TRBV12-2 with TRBJ1-1. TRBV12-2 is a listed pseudogene. This CDR3 is built from 16 residues. The CDR3 nucleotides are TGTGCAAGTCGCTTAGCTCCCACGATACTGAACACTGAAGCTTTCTTT. It translates to CASRLAPTILNTEAFF.

The chain is built from TRBV5-4 and TRBJ2-5, with D unresolved. The V end lost 2 bases, the J end lost 1 base, and 6 bases lay between the germline ends. CDR3 length equals 13 residues. The germline V gene encodes CDR1 SGHNT and CDR2 YYREEE (reference sequence). The CDR3 loop reads CASSFGVQETQYF. The CDR3 bases are TGTGCCAGCAGCTTTGGGGTCCAAGAGACCCAGTACTTC.

The chain joins TRBV28 to TRBJ2-7; TRBD2 is a possible D gene (6 bases). Looked up from germline, CDR1 is MDHEN and CDR2 is SYDVKM. This CDR3 region has 17 residues. Trimming left V 3 bases short and J 4 bases short, with 22 bases between. CDR3 in amino acids: CASSFHWTKPSLYEQYF. For the CDR3, the DNA is TGTGCCAGCAGTTTCCACTGGACTAAGCCCTCCTTATACGAGCAGTACTTC. Supplemented by reference TRBV28 and TRBJ2-7, the full variable domain reads DVKVTQSSRYLVKRTGEKVFLECVQDMDHENMFWYRQDPGLGLRLIYFSYDVKMKEKGDIPEGYSVSREKKERFSLILESASTNQTSMYLCASSFHWTKPSLYEQYFGPGTRLTVT.

With respect to this clone: Other DNA variants within this sample encode the same CDR3. V is TRBV7-3 and J is TRBJ2-1; D may be TRBD2 (5 bases). V was clipped by 2 bases and J by 4 bases, with 12 bases between them. CDR3 length: 15 residues. CDR1 is SGHTA, CDR2 FQGTGA, per germline. The DNA of the CDR3 is TGTGCCAGCAGCTTAGGGCTAGCAGAGTACAATGAGCAGTTCTTC. Translating it yields CASSLGLAEYNEQFF.

The CDR3 DNA is TGTGCCAGCAGTTTATCCCCCCCTATTGGAGACAGCTCTGGAAACACCATATATTTT. Its translation: CASSLSPPIGDSSGNTIYF. This chain uses TRBV28 with TRBJ1-3, with D tentatively TRBD1 (5 bases). Per the germline V gene, CDR1 is MDHEN and CDR2 is SYDVKM. The CDR3 spans 19 residues. Trimming stripped 1 base from V and 0 bases from J, with 19 bases between.

This CDR3 reads CAFDRGLNTEAFF. CDR3 bases: TGTGCCTTCGACAGGGGGTTGAACACTGAAGCTTTCTTT. V gene TRBV30 combines with J gene TRBJ1-1; TRBD1 agrees at 9 bases. CDR1 GTSNPN and CDR2 SVGIG come from the germline V gene (reference sequence). The CDR3 spans 13 residues. V dropped 7 bases and J dropped 0; count of bases not matched to a gene: 3.

J is TRBJ1-5 and V is TRBV27, with no clear D. The CDR3 sequence is 14 residues long. V dropped 4 bases and J dropped 6 bases, with 13 bases sitting between them. Germline V lookup: CDR1 MNHEY, CDR2 SMNVEV (reference sequence). The CDR3, as DNA: TGTGCCAGCAGTTCGGTAGGGATCGGTCAGCCCCAGCATTTT. This encodes CASSSVGIGQPQHF.

This clone was seen a handful of times. The rearrangement joins TRBV30 to TRBJ1-5; D is unresolved. The CDR3 contains 15 residues. Trimming took off 2 bases at V and 6 bases at J, with 17 bases between the two ends. Per germline, CDR1 GTSNPN and CDR2 SVGIG (reference sequence). The CDR3 DNA is TGTGCCTGGAGTCCTGCGGGAGCGGTGGGTCAGCCCCAGCATTTT. It specifies CAWSPAGAVGQPQHF.